Here is one T cell receptor (beta chain) with its context. Its antigen is as yet unknown. The sample is drawn from a study of blood T cells in healthy people across ages. Study-wide points: The study found more naive CD4+ cells and higher diversity in long-lived than aged donors. Per million T cells, TCR beta diversity dropped about linearly as age rose.

A J-beta primer mix and a sample-barcoded 5' primer were used in a second PCR of about 7 to 11 cycles. A minimum of 2.5 million CDR3-containing paired-end reads was obtained for each sample. TCRdb reprocessed the 5' RACE reads with MiXCR, giving one entry per CDR3 protein. The sample lists some 800,000 distinct CDR3 sequences, roughly 44% occurring once. The CDR3 is 17 amino acids. Looked up from germline, CDR1 is KGHSH and CDR2 is LQKENI. The junction had 3 bases not matched to a gene; V was cut back by 1 base and J by 1 base. The specimen sequenced was blood. The rearrangement joins TRBV18 to TRBJ2-3; 12 nucleotides agree with TRBD1. The origin of this receptor is a man in his sixties in good health. The CDR3 sequence: CASSPRGQGAGTDTQYF. The CDR3, as DNA: TGTGCCAGCTCACCACGGGGACAGGGGGCTGGCACAGATACGCAGTATTTT.